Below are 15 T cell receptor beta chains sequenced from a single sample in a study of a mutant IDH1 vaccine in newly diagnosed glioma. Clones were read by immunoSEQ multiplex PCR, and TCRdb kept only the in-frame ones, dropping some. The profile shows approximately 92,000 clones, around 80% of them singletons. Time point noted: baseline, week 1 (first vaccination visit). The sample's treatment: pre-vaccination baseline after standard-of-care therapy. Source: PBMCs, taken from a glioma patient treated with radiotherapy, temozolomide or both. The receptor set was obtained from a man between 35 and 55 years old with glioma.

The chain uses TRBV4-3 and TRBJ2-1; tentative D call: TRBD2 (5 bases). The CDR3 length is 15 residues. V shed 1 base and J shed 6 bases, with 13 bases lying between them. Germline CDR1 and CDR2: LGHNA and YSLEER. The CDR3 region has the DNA TGCGCCAGCAGCCAAGCGAGGGCAGCCCGCAATGAGCAGTTCTTC. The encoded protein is CASSQARAARNEQFF.

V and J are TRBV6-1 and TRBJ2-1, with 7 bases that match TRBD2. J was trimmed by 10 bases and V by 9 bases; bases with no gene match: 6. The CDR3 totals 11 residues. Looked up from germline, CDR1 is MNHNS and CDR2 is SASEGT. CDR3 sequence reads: CASTREGEQFF. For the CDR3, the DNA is TGTGCCAGTACGAGGGAGGGGGAGCAGTTCTTC.

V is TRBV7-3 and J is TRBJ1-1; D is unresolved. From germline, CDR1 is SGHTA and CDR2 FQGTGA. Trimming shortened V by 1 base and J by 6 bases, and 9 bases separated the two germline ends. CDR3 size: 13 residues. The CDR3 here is CASSLSYSSEAFF. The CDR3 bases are TGTGCCAGCAGCTTAAGTTACAGCTCTGAAGCTTTCTTT.

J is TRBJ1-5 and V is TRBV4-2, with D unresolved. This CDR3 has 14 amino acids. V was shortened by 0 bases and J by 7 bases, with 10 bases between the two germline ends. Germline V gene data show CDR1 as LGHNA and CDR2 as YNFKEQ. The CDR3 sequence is CASSQDGRMQPQHF. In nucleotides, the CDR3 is TGTGCCAGCAGCCAAGATGGGAGGATGCAGCCCCAGCATTTT.

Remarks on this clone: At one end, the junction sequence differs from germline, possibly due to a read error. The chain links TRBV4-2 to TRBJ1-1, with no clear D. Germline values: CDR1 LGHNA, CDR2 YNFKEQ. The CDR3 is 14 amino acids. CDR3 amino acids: CASSQDDSARSLFF. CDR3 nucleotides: TGTGCCAGCAGCCAAGATGATAGCGCCAGGTCCCTTTTTTTT.

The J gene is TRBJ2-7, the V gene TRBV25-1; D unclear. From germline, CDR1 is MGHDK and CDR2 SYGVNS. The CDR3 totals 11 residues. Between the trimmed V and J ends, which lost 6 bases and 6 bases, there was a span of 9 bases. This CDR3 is CASSRTFEQYF. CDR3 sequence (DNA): TGTGCCAGCAGCCGGACGTTCGAGCAGTACTTC.

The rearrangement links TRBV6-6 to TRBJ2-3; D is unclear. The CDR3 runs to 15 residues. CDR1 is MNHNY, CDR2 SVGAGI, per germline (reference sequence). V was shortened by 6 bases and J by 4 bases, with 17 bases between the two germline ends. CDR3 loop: CASRPGPPAPDTQYF. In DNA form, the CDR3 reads TGTGCCAGCAGGCCCGGCCCCCCAGCCCCAGATACGCAGTATTTT.

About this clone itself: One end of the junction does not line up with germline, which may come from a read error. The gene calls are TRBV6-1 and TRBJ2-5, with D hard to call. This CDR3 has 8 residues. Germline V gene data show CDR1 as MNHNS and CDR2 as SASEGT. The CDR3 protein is CASSEDNF. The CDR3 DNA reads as TGTGCCAGCAGTGAAGATAACTTC.

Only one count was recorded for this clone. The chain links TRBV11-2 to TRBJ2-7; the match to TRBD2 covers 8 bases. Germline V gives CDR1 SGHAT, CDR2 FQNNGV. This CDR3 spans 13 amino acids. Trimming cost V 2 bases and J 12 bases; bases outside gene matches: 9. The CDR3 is CASSLLVAREGYF. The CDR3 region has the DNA TGTGCCAGCAGCTTACTCGTGGCCCGGGAGGGGTACTTC.

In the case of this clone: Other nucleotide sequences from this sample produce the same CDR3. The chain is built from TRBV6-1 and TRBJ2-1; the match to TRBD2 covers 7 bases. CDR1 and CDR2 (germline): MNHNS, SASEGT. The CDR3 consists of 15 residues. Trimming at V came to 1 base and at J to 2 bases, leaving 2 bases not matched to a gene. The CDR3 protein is CASSEGLAAYNEQFF. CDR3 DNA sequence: TGTGCCAGCAGTGAAGGGCTAGCGGCCTACAATGAGCAGTTCTTC.

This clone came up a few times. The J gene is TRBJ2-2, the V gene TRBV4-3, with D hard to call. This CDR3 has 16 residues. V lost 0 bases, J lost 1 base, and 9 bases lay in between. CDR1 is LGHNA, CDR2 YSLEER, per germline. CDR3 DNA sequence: TGCGCCAGCAGCCAAGAATTTGGGGTGAACACCGGGGAGCTGTTTTTT. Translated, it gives CASSQEFGVNTGELFF.

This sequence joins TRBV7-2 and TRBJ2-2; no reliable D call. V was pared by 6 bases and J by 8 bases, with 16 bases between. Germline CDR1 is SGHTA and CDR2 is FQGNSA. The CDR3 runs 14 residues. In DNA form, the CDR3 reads TGTGCCAGCAGTTATCGAGGCCCACCGGGGGAGCTGTTTTTT. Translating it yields CASSYRGPPGELFF.

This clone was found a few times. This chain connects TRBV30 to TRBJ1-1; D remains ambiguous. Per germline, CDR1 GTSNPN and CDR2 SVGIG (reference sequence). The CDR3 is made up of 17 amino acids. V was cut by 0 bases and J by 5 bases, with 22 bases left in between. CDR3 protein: CAWSVVWTSGRPTEAFF. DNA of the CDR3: TGTGCCTGGAGTGTAGTTTGGACCTCCGGGCGACCGACTGAAGCTTTCTTT.

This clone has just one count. The CDR3 spells CASSLRTGGTEAFF. The CDR3 DNA reads as TGTGCCAGCAGCTTGCGTACAGGGGGCACTGAAGCTTTCTTT. The chain joins TRBV5-4 to TRBJ1-1; 8 nucleotides line up with TRBD1. Germline CDR1 reads SGHNT; CDR2 reads YYREEE (reference sequence). The CDR3 sequence is 14 residues long. The ends lost 1 base at V and 4 bases at J; junction bases unmatched: 3.

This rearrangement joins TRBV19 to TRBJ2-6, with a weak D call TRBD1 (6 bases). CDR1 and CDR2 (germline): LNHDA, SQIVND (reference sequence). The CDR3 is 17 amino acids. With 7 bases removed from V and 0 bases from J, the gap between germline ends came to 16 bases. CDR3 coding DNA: TGTGCCAGTAAGACGACAGGAAAGGACTCTGGGGCCAACGTCCTGACTTTC. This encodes CASKTTGKDSGANVLTF.